This T cell receptor (beta chain) was documented in a study of T cells in Graves' hyperthyroidism and ophthalmopathy. Study conclusions and caveats: Blood also contained most expanded thyroid clonotypes above 0.001. The model's output predicted ophthalmopathy at a median of around 7 months prior to onset. Researchers report that a 13 V-J model separated ophthalmopathy from stable hyperthyroidism.

CDR3 size: 14 residues. V lost 5 bases and J lost 10, with 16 bases in between. In germline, CDR1 is SGHRS, CDR2 YFSETQ. The table lists this clonotype with a few counts. Antigen unknown. Clinical symptoms, serum thyroxine, TRAb, thyroid ultrasound and orbital computed tomography established diagnosis. RNA transcripts served as the template for amplifying TCR beta CDR3 regions. First-round RT-PCR with HTBI primers amplified the TCR CDR3 region. TCRdb re-analysed the multiplex PCR reads in MiXCR, keeping a single row per CDR3 protein. The sample has fewer than 800,000 distinct CDR3 sequences; 16% are singletons.

The origin of this receptor is a man aged 18 to 30 with Graves' hyperthyroidism. The rearrangement uses TRBV5-1 and TRBJ1-6, with a weak D call TRBD1 (5 bases). Sequenced sample: blood. CDR3 sequence (DNA): TGCGCCAGCAGTCAGGACACCGGTGGCTCACCCCTCCACTTT. It translates to CASSQDTGGSPLHF. The full variable domain, in which reference TRBV5-1 and TRBJ1-6 provide the parts outside the CDR3, is KAGVTQTPRYLIKTRGQQVTLSCSPISGHRSVSWYQQTPGQGLQFLFEYFSETQRNKGNFPGRFSGRQFSNSRSEMNVSTLELGDSALYLCASSQDTGGSPLHFGNGTRLTVT.